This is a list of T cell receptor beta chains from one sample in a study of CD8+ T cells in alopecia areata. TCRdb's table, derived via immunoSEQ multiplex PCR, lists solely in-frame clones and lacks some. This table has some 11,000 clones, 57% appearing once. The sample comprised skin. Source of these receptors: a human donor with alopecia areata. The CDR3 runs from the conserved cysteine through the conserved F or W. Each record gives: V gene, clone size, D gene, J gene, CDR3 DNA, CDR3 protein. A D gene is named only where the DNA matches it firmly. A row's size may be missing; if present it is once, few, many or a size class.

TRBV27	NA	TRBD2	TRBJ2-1	TGTGCCAGCAGTTTATCGTGGGGACTAGCGGCAAGTTATGAGCAGTTCTTC	CASSLSWGLAASYEQFF
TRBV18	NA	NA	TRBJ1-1	TGTGCCAGTTCAAGCGGGAACCGGAACACTGAAGCTTTCTTT	CASSSGNRNTEAFF
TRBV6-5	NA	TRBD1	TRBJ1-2	TGTGCCAGCAGTTACGCCGGACAGGGCTATGGCTACACCTTC	CASSYAGQGYGYTF
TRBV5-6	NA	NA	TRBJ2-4	TGTGCCAGCAGCTTGTCCCGGGGGCTCGGGTCGTTC	CASSLSRGLGSF
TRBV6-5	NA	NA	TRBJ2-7	TGTGCCAGCAGTTACTCAACCGACAGCTACGAGCAGTACTTC	CASSYSTDSYEQYF
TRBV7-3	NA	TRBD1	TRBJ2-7	TGTGCCAGCAGCTTATCAGGGGGCTACGAGCAGTACTTC	CASSLSGGYEQYF
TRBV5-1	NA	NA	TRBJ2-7	TGCGCCAGCAGCTTGTCCGGGTGGGGCTACGAGCAGTACTTC	CASSLSGWGYEQYF
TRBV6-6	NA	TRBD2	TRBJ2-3	TGTGCCAGCAGCCAGCCTTGGGGGAGGGCCGGAGATACGCAGTATTTT	CASSQPWGRAGDTQYF
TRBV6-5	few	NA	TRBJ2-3	TGTGCCAGCAGTCAACCCCAGGGGACGCAGTATTTT	CASSQPQGTQYF
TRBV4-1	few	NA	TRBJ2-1	TGCGCCAGCAGACGACTGCCGAGCTCCTACAATGAGCAGTTCTTC	CASRRLPSSYNEQFF
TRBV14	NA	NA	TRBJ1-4	TGTGCCAGCAGCCAATTTGGGCGGGAAAAACTGTTTTTT	CASSQFGREKLFF
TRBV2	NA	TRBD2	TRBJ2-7	TGTGCCGGACTAGCGGGAGCTCCCTACGAGCAGTACTTC	CAGLAGAPYEQYF
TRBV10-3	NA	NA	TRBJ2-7	TGTGCCATCAGTGAATCCGGCGGGGACTACGAGCAGTACTTC	CAISESGGDYEQYF